The 17 T cell receptor beta chains in this list originate from one sample, sequenced in a study of blood T cell repertoires in COVID-19. This table comes from immunoSEQ multiplex PCR, and its TCRdb copy is limited to in-frame clones, with some not included. Among some 77,000 clones listed, about four fifths were seen once. The specimen was peripheral blood. Receptors were obtained from a woman aged 70-85 years with acute or convalescent COVID-19.

V gene TRBV28 combines with J gene TRBJ2-7; TRBD2 matches at 8 bases. J lost 2 bases, V lost 4 bases, and 10 bases had no gene match. CDR1 MDHEN and CDR2 SYDVKM come from the germline V gene. There are 16 residues in the CDR3. The CDR3 loop reads CASSSPGTRQTYEQYF. Here the CDR3 DNA reads TGTGCCAGCAGTTCCCCGGGGACTAGACAGACCTACGAGCAGTACTTC.

The V call is TRBV21-1, the J call TRBJ2-3; TRBD2, the table's D call, was not compared with the DNA. TRBV21-1 constitutes a pseudogene. CDR3 size: 16 residues. The CDR3 bases are TGTGCCAGCAGCCGGAGCGGGAGAAGGCGCACAGATACGCAGTATTTT. Translation gives CASSRSGRRRTDTQYF.

The V gene is TRBV7-9, the J gene TRBJ2-1; D is unresolved. The ends were cut back, 1 base at V and 6 bases at J, with 16 bases in the middle. The V gene's germline CDR1 is SEHNR and CDR2 FQNEAQ (reference sequence). The CDR3 extends over 16 amino acids. CDR3 residues: CASSLEARRVRNEQFF. The CDR3 DNA is TGTGCCAGCAGCTTAGAGGCCAGGCGAGTCCGCAATGAGCAGTTCTTC. The complete variable domain, with remaining parts taken from reference TRBV7-9 and TRBJ2-1, reads DTGVSQNPRHKITKRGQNVTFRCDPISEHNRLYWYRQTLGQGPEFLTYFQNEAQLEKSRLLSDRFSAERPKGSFSTLEIQRTEQGDSAMYLCASSLEARRVRNEQFFGPGTRLTVL.

The rearrangement joins TRBV2 to TRBJ1-5; possible D gene TRBD1, 5 bases. The V gene's germline CDR1 is SNHLY and CDR2 FYNNEI. With 7 bases removed from V and 4 bases from J, the gap between germline ends came to 17 bases. The CDR3 contains 15 residues. The CDR3: CASTTMGGGNQPQHF. CDR3 DNA sequence: TGTGCCAGCACCACGATGGGGGGTGGGAATCAGCCCCAGCATTTT.

The V call is TRBV11-1, the J call TRBJ2-5; 9 positions agree with TRBD2. Germline V gives CDR1 SGHAT, CDR2 FQDESV (reference sequence). The CDR3 is 14 amino acids. Unmatched junction bases numbered 9, after V lost 3 bases and J lost 10 bases. CDR3 DNA: TGTGCCAGCAGCTTTTCCGGGACTAGCTTAGACCAGTACTTC. Its translation is CASSFSGTSLDQYF.

This clone has a handful of counts. The chain employs TRBV2 and TRBJ2-7, with 10 bases identical to TRBD2. CDR1 is SNHLY, CDR2 FYNNEI, per germline. The CDR3 has 18 residues. V shed 6 bases, J shed 2 bases, and the junction held 16 bases outside the gene matches. CDR3 coding DNA: TGTGCCAGCAGGGGGACAGGAGGACCTAGCGGGAGAACCTACGAGCAGTACTTC. It yields the protein CASRGTGGPSGRTYEQYF.

The J gene is TRBJ2-2, the V gene TRBV5-4; the match to TRBD2 covers 7 bases. Germline V CDR1 and CDR2: SGHNT, YYREEE (reference sequence). The V segment lost 4 bases and the J segment 0 bases; nucleotides outside the gene matches: 6. CDR3 size: 16 residues. The CDR3 DNA is TGTGCCAGCAGCCTCCGGGAGGCAACGAACACCGGGGAGCTGTTTTTT. This codes for CASSLREATNTGELFF.

The chain joins TRBV18 to TRBJ1-1; TRBD1 matches at 9 bases. The CDR3 sequence is 15 residues long. Germline V lookup: CDR1 KGHSH, CDR2 LQKENI. V trimming: 3 bases; J trimming: 1 base; junction bases outside the gene matches: 3. CDR3 sequence: CASSPDRGQNTEAFF. CDR3 nucleotide sequence: TGTGCCAGCTCACCGGACAGGGGACAGAACACTGAAGCTTTCTTT.

The V call is TRBV9, the J call TRBJ2-1, with 11 bases fitting TRBD2. Germline lookup yields CDR1 SGDLS and CDR2 YYNGEE. This CDR3 has 14 amino acids. After removal of 4 bases from V and 6 bases from J, the junction contained 3 bases not matched to a gene. In DNA form, the CDR3 reads TGTGCCAGCAGCACTAGCGGGAGAAGCAATGAGCAGTTCTTC. It encodes CASSTSGRSNEQFF.

This clone was observed a handful of times. The gene calls are TRBV19 and TRBJ2-1, with unresolved D. Germline V gene lookup returns CDR1 LNHDA and CDR2 SQIVND (reference sequence). The CDR3 spans 15 residues. V lost 3 bases to trimming and J lost 0 bases, with 9 bases between them. The chain's CDR3 is CASSIGRSSYNEQFF. The DNA for the CDR3 is TGTGCCAGTAGTATTGGTAGAAGCTCCTACAATGAGCAGTTCTTC.

V usage is TRBV28 and J usage is TRBJ1-2; the D gene is possibly TRBD1 (6 bases). The CDR3 spans 15 residues. CDR1 and CDR2 from the germline V gene are MDHEN and SYDVKM. Between the trimmed V and J ends, which lost 5 bases and 0 bases, there was a span of 13 bases. CDR3 DNA sequence: TGTGCCAGCAGTCCCCCCCAGGGGACTAACTATGGCTACACCTTC. This codes for CASSPPQGTNYGYTF.

This chain joins TRBV6-1 and TRBJ1-4; possible D gene TRBD1, 5 bases. The CDR3 runs 18 residues. From germline, CDR1 is MNHNS and CDR2 SASEGT. V lost 1 base and J lost 0, with 15 bases in between. The DNA of the CDR3 is TGTGCCAGCAGTGAAGTTCGAAGTGACAGAGCAACTAATGAAAAACTGTTTTTT. It specifies CASSEVRSDRATNEKLFF.

The chain links TRBV27 to TRBJ2-3; 7 bases fit TRBD1. The CDR3 loop spans 14 amino acids. V shed 6 bases and J 4 bases; nucleotides not matched to a gene: 7. Germline V gene lookup returns CDR1 MNHEY and CDR2 SMNVEV (reference sequence). The CDR3 loop is CASRYRGWADTQYF. For the CDR3, the DNA is TGTGCCAGCAGGTACAGGGGTTGGGCAGATACGCAGTATTTT.

The chain joins TRBV2 to TRBJ1-6, with 7 positions matching TRBD1. Trimming removed 8 bases from V and 5 bases from J; junction bases left unmatched: 9. The CDR3 loop spans 15 amino acids. Germline CDR1 and CDR2: SNHLY and FYNNEI. CDR3 residues: CASRTQGTNNSPLHF. The CDR3 DNA follows: TGTGCCAGCCGAACACAGGGGACCAATAATTCACCCCTCCACTTT.

V gene TRBV29-1 combines with J gene TRBJ2-3; D is uncertain. Trimming left V 8 bases short and J 2 bases short, with 11 bases between. The germline V gene encodes CDR1 SQVTM and CDR2 ANQGSEA. CDR3 length equals 12 residues. The CDR3 protein is CSSGLVTDTQYF. CDR3 nucleotides: TGCAGCTCAGGTCTTGTCACAGATACGCAGTATTTT.

V gene TRBV29-1 combines with J gene TRBJ2-1; TRBD2 agrees at 10 bases. Germline lookup yields CDR1 SQVTM and CDR2 ANQGSEA. This CDR3 contains 13 residues. V trimming: 4 bases; J trimming: 9 bases; junction bases outside the gene matches: 6. CDR3 DNA: TGCAGCGTTGGGGCTAGCGGGAGTGGTGAGCAGTTCTTC. Encoded protein: CSVGASGSGEQFF.

This clone occurred once. The gene calls are TRBV11-3 and TRBJ2-3; D is unclear. Trimming stripped 1 base from V and 0 bases from J, with 5 bases between. The CDR3 totals 14 residues. Germline V gene data show CDR1 as SGHNT and CDR2 as YENEEA. CDR3 nucleotides: TGTGCCAGCAGCTTAGGCGGAAGCACAGATACGCAGTATTTT. It encodes CASSLGGSTDTQYF.